This TCR beta chain was recovered during a study of CD4 T cells in relation to SARS-CoV-2 and coronaviruses (TCRdb year 2021). Context from the whole study: In the ViraFEST assay, PBMCs were cultured with antigen for about eleven days, after which TCR beta CDR3s were sequenced to identify antigen-specific clonal expansions. Samples from a few pre-COVID donors and the naive versus memory experiments were sequenced with the Adaptive Biotechnologies TCR-sequencing kit; other data were Illumina-based. Using patient-derived lymphoblastoid cell lines, the shared crossreactive spike epitopes were mapped to their HLA restriction. The study assessed, at the TCR clonotype level, memory CD4+ T cell crossreactivity between SARS-CoV-2 and common cold coronavirus spike proteins. A median age of about 36 years, with a range of about 20 to 80 years, was recorded for the full convalescent cohort of 12 patients. A different TCR-beta assay, based on Illumina, was used to sequence expansion assays from other donors in the study. Of the 12 convalescent patients, 8 were male and 4 were female, and two of the subjects were Hispanic. The research as a whole found: Crossreactive clones showed significantly weaker SARS-CoV-2-driven expansion than monoreactive clones, consistent with antigenic imprinting. Sequencing of naive versus memory cells indicated that the assay detects memory recall responses, not primary responses primed during culture. Roughly 65% of donors had memory CD4+ clonotypes that crossrecognized SARS-CoV-2 and at least one common cold coronavirus spike. Pre-pandemic and post-infection samples were not both contributed by any donor, so tracing of the source of pre-existing responses was limited. Crossreactivity analysis was centred on spike protein, so crossreactivity against other viral proteins was not assessed. The study was constrained by small numbers of patients and of tested TCRs.

On this clone itself: What this receptor recognizes is not known. Base qualities are not recorded, but no much larger clone differs from it by a single base.

Naive and memory CD4+ T cells were separated from cryopreserved PBMCs through CD4 enrichment, which was followed by EasySep naive CD4+ T cell enrichment. For around 9 days, sorted naive or memory CD4+ T cells (about 9.5 x 10^4) were cultured at a 1:1 ratio with T cell-depleted PBMCs and CEF peptides. In general, triplicate replicate wells were used for every peptide culture condition. Ficoll-Paque PLUS gradient centrifugation was used to isolate PBMCs from either whole blood or leukapheresis product. PBMCs were either cryopreserved at -140°C or used fresh in the expansion assay. The QIAamp Micro DNA Kit was used to extract genomic DNA from the CD4+ T cells. CEF-cultured naive and memory CD4+ T cell DNA received survey-level immunoSEQ TCR-beta sequencing. As for the authors' bioinformatics: During preprocessing, nonproductive sequences were removed, along with CDR3s that did not begin with C, did not end with F or W, or were shorter than 7 amino acids. Antigen-specific clonotypes were called with the MANAFEST web app on the basis of expansion relative to the reference and to other culture wells. A clone was considered positive if the clone showed significant expansion compared with the reference culture in 2 of 3 replicate wells at an FDR below 0.05. A further requirement for positive clones was significant expansion compared with all other tandem wells, along with an odds ratio above 5. Cultured and uncultured naive and memory CD4+ repertoires were searched for previously identified spike- and CEF-reactive CDR3s. Pairwise Levenshtein distance, computed with the stringdist R package after three terminal residues were trimmed from each end, was used as the measure of CDR3 homology. TCRdb obtained this table from immuneACCESS and retained in-frame rearrangements with V and J assigned. These tables miss some clones; where compared with another copy, unresolved V genes account for less than half of the shortfall, and the remainder is unexplained. V, J and clone size are taken as reported in that table, and D and trimming were inferred from the DNA itself. The sample has some 40,000 clones on record, under 85% of them singletons. The top ten clonotypes cover roughly 22% of the sample.

Sequencing was done on a sample of memory CD4+ T cells from PBMCs, cultured in vitro. The label giving this sample's cell subset or site can be read as: memory (non-naive) CD4+ T cells. This sequence was found in an adult with COVID-19.

The nucleotides read TGTGCCAGCAGCCGTGGGACAGGGGTTGAGGATGAGCAGTTCTTC. The translation is CASSRGTGVEDEQFF. The sequence is built from TRBV4-2 and TRBJ2-1, with TRBD1 identical over 10 junction bases. The CDR3 runs 15 residues from the cysteine to the phenylalanine. The entry retains the CDR3 DNA only, 45 bases that are in frame from base 1. The germline V gene sets CDR1 to LGHNA and CDR2 to YNFKEQ. Germline trimming: 4 bases from V, 8 bases from J; junction bases outside gene matches: 8.